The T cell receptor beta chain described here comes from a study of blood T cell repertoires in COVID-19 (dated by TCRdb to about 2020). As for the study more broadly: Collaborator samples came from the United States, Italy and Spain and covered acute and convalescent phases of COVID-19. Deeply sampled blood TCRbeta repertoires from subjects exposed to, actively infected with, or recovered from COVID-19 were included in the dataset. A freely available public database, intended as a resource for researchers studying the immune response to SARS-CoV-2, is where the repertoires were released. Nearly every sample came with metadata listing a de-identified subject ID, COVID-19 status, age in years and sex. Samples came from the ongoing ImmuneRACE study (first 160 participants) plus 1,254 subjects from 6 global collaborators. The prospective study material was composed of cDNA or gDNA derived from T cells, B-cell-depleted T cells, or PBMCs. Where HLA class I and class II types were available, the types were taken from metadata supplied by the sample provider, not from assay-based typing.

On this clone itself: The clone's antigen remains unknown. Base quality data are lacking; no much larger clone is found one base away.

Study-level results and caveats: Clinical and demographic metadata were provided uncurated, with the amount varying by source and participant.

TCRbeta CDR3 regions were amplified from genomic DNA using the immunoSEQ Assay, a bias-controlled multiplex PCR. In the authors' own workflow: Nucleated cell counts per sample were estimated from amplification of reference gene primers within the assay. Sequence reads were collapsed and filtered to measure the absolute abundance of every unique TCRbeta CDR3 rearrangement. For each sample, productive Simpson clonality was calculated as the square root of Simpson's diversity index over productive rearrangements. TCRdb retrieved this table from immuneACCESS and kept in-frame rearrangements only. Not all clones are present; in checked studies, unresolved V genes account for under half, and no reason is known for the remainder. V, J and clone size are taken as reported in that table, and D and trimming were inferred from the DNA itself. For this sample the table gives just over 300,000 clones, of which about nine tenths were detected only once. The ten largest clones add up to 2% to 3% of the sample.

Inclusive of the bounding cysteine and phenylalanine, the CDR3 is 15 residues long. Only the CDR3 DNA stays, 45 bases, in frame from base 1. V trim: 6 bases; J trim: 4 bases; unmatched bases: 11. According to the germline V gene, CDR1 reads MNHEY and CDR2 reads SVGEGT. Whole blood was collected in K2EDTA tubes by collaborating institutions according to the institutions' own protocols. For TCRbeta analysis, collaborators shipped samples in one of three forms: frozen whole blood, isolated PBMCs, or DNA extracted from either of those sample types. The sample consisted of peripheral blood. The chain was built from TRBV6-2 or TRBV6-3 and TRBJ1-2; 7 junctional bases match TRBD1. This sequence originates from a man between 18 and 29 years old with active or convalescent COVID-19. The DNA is TGTGCCAGCAGCCCATTAGGGGGACAGCGCTATGGCTACACCTTC. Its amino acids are CASSPLGGQRYGYTF.